These 25 T cell receptor beta chains originate from one sample sequenced in a study of cytotoxic CD8 clonotypes in ibrutinib-treated CLL. Sequencing used immunoSEQ multiplex PCR; TCRdb keeps in-frame clones, though not all of them. The sample holds 110,000 to 150,000 clones; roughly 80% are singletons and the top ten take around a quarter. Sequenced material: PBMCs, taken after 12 months of ibrutinib treatment. All receptors derive from a human donor with chronic lymphocytic leukemia.

CDR3 region: CASSWRQGDTGELFF. The CDR3 DNA sequence: TGTGCCAGCTCCTGGCGACAGGGTGACACCGGGGAGCTGTTTTTT. The chain is built from TRBV18 and TRBJ2-2, with 7 bases lining up with TRBD1. From germline, CDR1 is KGHSH and CDR2 LQKENI. Losses at the gene ends were 6 bases for V and 3 bases for J; bases not matched to a gene: 7. CDR3 length equals 15 residues.

This chain links TRBV5-6 with TRBJ2-7; no clear D gene. Deletions cut 3 bases from V and 5 bases from J, with 9 bases between. Germline V gene lookup returns CDR1 SGHDT and CDR2 YYEEEE. This CDR3 has 12 residues. The CDR3 protein is CASSYGGDEQYF. The CDR3 DNA follows: TGTGCCAGCAGCTACGGTGGGGACGAGCAGTACTTC.

The chain has TRBV6-5 and TRBJ1-2; D might be TRBD1 (5 bases). CDR3 length equals 14 residues. The ends were cut back, 6 bases at V and 4 bases at J, with 15 bases in the middle. Germline assignment: CDR1 MNHEY and CDR2 SVGAGI. CDR3 amino acids: CASSHVDRSYGYTF. Written as DNA, the CDR3 is TGTGCCAGCAGCCACGTTGACAGATCCTATGGCTACACCTTC.

J is TRBJ2-5 and V is TRBV18; D unclear. This CDR3 contains 13 residues. Between the trimmed V and J ends, which lost 2 bases and 5 bases, there was a span of 9 bases. CDR1 is KGHSH and CDR2 is LQKENI in the germline V gene. The CDR3 loop reads CASSPAFLETQYF. The CDR3 coding sequence is TGTGCCAGCTCACCAGCGTTTTTGGAGACCCAGTACTTC.

The V gene is TRBV27, the J gene TRBJ2-7; D is undetermined. The CDR3 runs 12 residues. Germline loops: CDR1 MNHEY, CDR2 SMNVEV (reference sequence). V dropped 5 bases and J dropped 5 bases, with 10 bases sitting between them. The CDR3 nucleotides read TGTGCCAGCAGTCTTTCATTCCACGAGCAGTACTTC. Translating gives CASSLSFHEQYF.

The rearrangement joins TRBV19 to TRBJ2-1, with 9 bases aligning to TRBD2. CDR1 and CDR2 (germline): LNHDA, SQIVND (reference sequence). The CDR3 contains 15 residues. V lost 4 bases and J lost 8; bases outside the gene matches: 9. DNA of the CDR3: TGTGCCAGTAGTAGGGATGGGCTAGCGGGGTATGAGCAGTTCTTC. It yields the protein CASSRDGLAGYEQFF. The variable domain in full, with the rest retrieved from reference TRBV19 and TRBJ2-1, is DGGITQSPKYLFRKEGQNVTLSCEQNLNHDAMYWYRQDPGQGLRLIYYSQIVNDFQKGDIAEGYSVSREKKESFPLTVTSAQKNPTAFYLCASSRDGLAGYEQFFGPGTRLTVL.

The J gene is TRBJ2-3, the V gene TRBV5-1; D gene uncertain. The V end lost 0 bases, the J end lost 3 bases, and 23 bases lay between the germline ends. Per the germline V gene, CDR1 is SGHRS and CDR2 is YFSETQ. The CDR3 consists of 19 residues. CDR3 DNA: TGCGCCAGCAGCTTGGGCGCCAACTGGGGTTCTCGCCAAACAGATACGCAGTATTTT. It is translated as CASSLGANWGSRQTDTQYF.

This chain links TRBV5-8 with TRBJ1-1; D remains ambiguous. V gave up 4 bases and J gave up 3 bases, with 7 bases separating them. Germline V gene sequence: CDR1 SGHTS, CDR2 YDEGEE. The CDR3 has 12 amino acids. CDR3 in amino acids: CASSLTDTEAFF. In DNA, the CDR3 is TGTGCCAGCAGCCTCACGGACACTGAAGCTTTCTTT.

The V gene is TRBV7-6, the J gene TRBJ2-2; 8 nucleotides match TRBD2. The ends lost 5 bases at V and 0 bases at J; junction bases unmatched: 11. Germline loops: CDR1 SGHVS, CDR2 FNYEAQ. The CDR3 spans 18 residues. CDR3 DNA sequence: TGTGCCAGCAGCCCCGGGACTAGTTATTCTGCGAACACCGGGGAGCTGTTTTTT. Its translation is CASSPGTSYSANTGELFF.

This clone was seen just once. This chain connects TRBV4-1 to TRBJ2-1; perhaps TRBD1 as D (6 bases). CDR3 length: 14 residues. Germline V CDR1 and CDR2: MGHRA, YSYEKL. V shed 8 bases and J shed 6 bases, with 17 bases lying between them. This chain's CDR3 is CASRGGPRANEQFF. CDR3 DNA sequence: TGCGCCAGCCGTGGGGGCCCCAGGGCCAATGAGCAGTTCTTC.

V is TRBV9 and J is TRBJ1-4, with D maybe TRBD1 (5 bases). CDR3 size: 15 residues. V was cut by 0 bases and J by 10 bases, with 16 bases left in between. Germline assignment: CDR1 SGDLS and CDR2 YYNGEE. CDR3 loop: CASSVGAGDGGKLFF. In nucleotides, the CDR3 is TGTGCCAGCAGCGTAGGGGCAGGCGATGGGGGAAAACTGTTTTTT.

The gene calls are TRBV7-2 and TRBJ1-2; 10 positions agree with TRBD1. The junction had 7 bases not matched to a gene; V was cut back by 4 bases and J by 8 bases. CDR1 SGHTA and CDR2 FQGNSA come from the germline V gene. The CDR3 loop spans 14 amino acids. The CDR3: CASSSRDRGSGYTF. The CDR3 bases are TGTGCCAGCAGCTCCCGGGACAGGGGAAGCGGCTACACCTTC.

This chain links TRBV27 with TRBJ2-3; no clear D. The length of the CDR3 is 15 residues. Germline V gene sequence: CDR1 MNHEY, CDR2 SMNVEV (reference sequence). The V end lost 1 base, the J end lost 2 bases, and 10 bases lay between the germline ends. The CDR3 here is CASSLWHGITDTQYF. In nucleotides, the CDR3 is TGTGCCAGCAGTTTATGGCACGGAATCACAGATACGCAGTATTTT.

This chain uses TRBV5-1 with TRBJ2-3; 7 nucleotides line up with TRBD1. Germline CDR1 reads SGHRS; CDR2 reads YFSETQ. The CDR3 is made up of 14 amino acids. With 4 bases clipped from V and 1 base from J, the junction kept 3 bases outside the gene matches. For the CDR3, the DNA is TGCGCCAGCAGCCCAGGGACAGGCACAGATACGCAGTATTTT. Translating it yields CASSPGTGTDTQYF. Combining the CDR3 with reference TRBV5-1 and TRBJ2-3 gives the whole variable domain KAGVTQTPRYLIKTRGQQVTLSCSPISGHRSVSWYQQTPGQGLQFLFEYFSETQRNKGNFPGRFSGRQFSNSRSEMNVSTLELGDSALYLCASSPGTGTDTQYFGPGTRLTVL.

The gene calls are TRBV18 and TRBJ2-7; 7 bases are shared with TRBD1. With V trimmed by 2 bases and J by 6 bases, 1 base remained unmatched. This CDR3 is 12 amino acids long. Germline assignment: CDR1 KGHSH and CDR2 LQKENI. CDR3 residues: CASSPYRGEQYF. The CDR3 coding sequence is TGTGCCAGCTCACCATACAGGGGCGAGCAGTACTTC.

As DNA, the CDR3 is TGTGCCAGCAGTTTCGGACTAGCGGGGGGGCAACGGACAGATACGCAGTATTTT. This codes for CASSFGLAGGQRTDTQYF. V usage is TRBV7-6 and J usage is TRBJ2-3; TRBD2 matches at 15 bases. CDR1 is SGHVS and CDR2 is FNYEAQ in the germline V gene. V lost 6 bases to trimming and J lost 3 bases; unmatched junction nucleotides: 10. The CDR3 has 18 residues.

In its sample, this clone was seen many times. The CDR3 sequence is CASSLSDRVSPLHF. The CDR3, as DNA: TGCGCCAGCAGCTTGTCGGACAGGGTGTCACCCCTCCACTTT. The chain has TRBV5-1 and TRBJ1-6, with TRBD1 matching 8 bases. Germline V gene lookup returns CDR1 SGHRS and CDR2 YFSETQ. The CDR3 is made up of 14 amino acids. J lost 10 bases, V lost 1 base, and 4 bases had no gene match. The whole variable domain, remainder taken from reference TRBV5-1 and TRBJ1-6, is KAGVTQTPRYLIKTRGQQVTLSCSPISGHRSVSWYQQTPGQGLQFLFEYFSETQRNKGNFPGRFSGRQFSNSRSEMNVSTLELGDSALYLCASSLSDRVSPLHFGNGTRLTVT.

The genes are TRBV7-2 and TRBJ2-7; D might be TRBD2 (7 bases). From germline, CDR1 is SGHTA and CDR2 FQGNSA. V dropped 3 bases and J dropped 7 bases, with 25 bases sitting between them. The CDR3 sequence is 17 residues long. The DNA of the CDR3 is TGTGCCAGCAGCTTCAGTCATTGGGGCGGGGGCGAGTGGGAGCAGTACTTC. Protein sequence: CASSFSHWGGGEWEQYF.

Of note for this clone: One end of the junction is discordant with germline, which a read error may explain. This chain connects TRBV5-1 to TRBJ2-1; 8 bases map to TRBD2. The CDR3 spans 15 residues. Germline V gene lookup returns CDR1 SGHRS and CDR2 YFSETQ. The CDR3 spells CASILVAGSYNEQFF. The DNA of the CDR3 is TGCGCCAGCATCTTGGTAGCGGGATCCTACAATGAGCAGTTCTTC.

This clone was counted only a few times. V and J are TRBV11-3 and TRBJ2-7, with a possible D match to TRBD2 (5 bases). This CDR3 has 15 residues. V dropped 1 base and J dropped 2 bases, with 12 bases sitting between them. Germline V gene sequence: CDR1 SGHNT, CDR2 YENEEA. For the CDR3, the DNA is TGTGCCAGCAGCTTAGGGGCAGGAGGTCCCTACGAGCAGTACTTC. Protein sequence: CASSLGAGGPYEQYF.

This clone was detected once. The V gene is TRBV19, the J gene TRBJ2-1; possibly TRBD1 or TRBD2 for D (6 bases each). From germline, CDR1 is LNHDA and CDR2 SQIVND (reference sequence). The CDR3 loop spans 13 amino acids. Trimming cost V 6 bases and J 5 bases, with 11 bases left between them. The CDR3, as DNA: TGTGCCAGTAGGTGGGGGGCCCACAATGAGCAGTTCTTC. This gives the protein CASRWGAHNEQFF.

This clone was seen a few times. The rearrangement joins TRBV18 to TRBJ1-1, with 7 bases fitting TRBD1. This CDR3 is 14 amino acids long. Germline V lookup: CDR1 KGHSH, CDR2 LQKENI. With V trimmed by 5 bases and J by 2 bases, 5 bases remained unmatched. The CDR3 region has the DNA TGTGCCAGCTCAATCCGGACAGGAAACACTGAAGCTTTCTTT. Its protein product is CASSIRTGNTEAFF.

With regard to this clone: At one end the junction does not follow the germline gene, possibly because of a read error. CDR3 in DNA: TGTGCCGGCAGTCCGGCTCCGTTGTACCAAGAGACCCAGTACTTC. As protein: CAGSPAPLYQETQYF. The chain uses TRBV6-6 and TRBJ2-5; no reliable D call. CDR1 is MNHNY, CDR2 SVGAGI, per germline (reference sequence). CDR3 length: 15 amino acids.

This clone occurred once. The CDR3 DNA reads as TGCGCCAGCAGTAGGGGACAGGCCCAAGAGACCCAGTACTTC. Translating it yields CASSRGQAQETQYF. The V call is TRBV5-1, the J call TRBJ2-5; 8 nucleotides match TRBD1. This CDR3 is 14 amino acids long. CDR1 is SGHRS, CDR2 YFSETQ, per germline. Trimming at V came to 5 bases and at J to 1 base, leaving 4 bases not matched to a gene.

V is TRBV18 and J is TRBJ2-1; the match to TRBD2 covers 11 bases. Germline CDR1 reads KGHSH; CDR2 reads LQKENI. Trimming cost V 6 bases and J 8 bases; bases outside gene matches: 12. The CDR3 is 16 amino acids. The CDR3 coding sequence is TGTGCCAGCTCTCCCCGACTAGCGGGGACTAGTGATGAGCAGTTCTTC. Amino acid sequence: CASSPRLAGTSDEQFF. The full variable domain, in which reference TRBV18 and TRBJ2-1 provide the parts outside the CDR3, is NAGVMQNPRHLVRRRGQEARLRCSPMKGHSHVYWYRQLPEEGLKFMVYLQKENIIDESGMPKERFSAEFPKEGPSILRIQQVVRGDSAAYFCASSPRLAGTSDEQFFGPGTRLTVL.